Below, one T cell receptor beta chain is given with its context. Authors' processing steps: Estimates of nucleated cell counts were drawn from the amplification of reference gene primers. Libraries were prepared by immunoSEQ multiplex PCR; TCRdb keeps only in-frame clonotypes and omits some of them. The V and J calls and clone size were taken over from that table, and D and trimming were inferred from the DNA. The sample shows roughly 190,000 clones, roughly 89% of them seen only once. The data were obtained in a study of blood T cell repertoires in COVID-19. Study information: From the United States, Italy and Spain came samples of acute and convalescent COVID-19. The analysed material was cDNA or gDNA that came from T cells, B-cell-depleted T cells, or PBMCs.

The V end was cut by 2 bases, the J end by 3 bases, with 8 bases between. Germline values: CDR1 MNHEY, CDR2 SMNVEV (reference sequence). The CDR3 extends over 13 amino acids. Sequencing was done on a sample of peripheral blood. This sequence joins TRBV27 and TRBJ2-7; the D gene is possibly TRBD1 (6 bases). This receptor was taken from a man aged 18 to 35 with active or convalescent COVID-19. The CDR3 coding sequence is TGTGCCAGCAGTTTAACAGGGAACTACGAGCAGTACTTC. It translates to CASSLTGNYEQYF.